These 25 T cell receptor beta chains were all obtained from the same sample, sequenced in a study of post-analysis software for immune sequencing data. Their recognized antigens are unknown. Included in the TCR beta cDNA libraries were unique molecular identifiers. TCRdb re-analysed the PCR reads in MiXCR, keeping a single row per CDR3 protein. Among roughly 180,000 distinct CDR3 sequences listed, about 32% were seen once. Study findings and constraints: There were five TRBV segments more frequent in patients than controls, and TRBV5-6, TRBV5-1 and TRBV20-1 were among them.

Sequencing used blood. These receptor sequences come from a girl aged 10 to 17 with multiple sclerosis.

This clonotype was recorded a few times. The V and J genes are TRBV2 and TRBJ2-1; TRBD2 aligns across 7 bases. Germline lookup yields CDR1 SNHLY and CDR2 FYNNEI. The CDR3 runs to 16 residues. J was trimmed by 9 bases and V by 7 bases; bases with no gene match: 18. CDR3: CASTLTRGSPASEQFF. The CDR3 nucleotides are TGTGCCAGCACCCTAACCCGCGGGAGTCCGGCTAGTGAGCAGTTCTTC. Based on the CDR3 plus reference TRBV2 and TRBJ2-1, the full variable domain is EPEVTQTPSHQVTQMGQEVILRCVPISNHLYFYWYRQILGQKVEFLVSFYNNEISEKSEIFDDQFSVERPDGSNFTLKIRSTKLEDSAMYFCASTLTRGSPASEQFFGPGTRLTVL.

Note on this clonotype: At one end the junction does not follow the germline gene, possibly because of a read error. The V call is TRBV24-1, the J call TRBJ1-5; D not resolved. Germline values: CDR1 KGHDR, CDR2 SFDVKD. The CDR3 length is 14 residues. The CDR3 sequence: CATRDWTVNQPQHF. As DNA, the CDR3 is TGTGCCACCAGGGATTGGACCGTTAATCAGCCCCAGCATTTT.

The sample holds many counts of this clonotype. CDR3: CASSLDGSYNSPLHF. CDR3 nucleotides: TGCGCCAGCAGCTTGGATGGCTCCTATAATTCACCCCTCCACTTT. The chain recombines TRBV5-1 with TRBJ1-6, with unresolved D. The length of the CDR3 is 15 residues. CDR1 SGHRS and CDR2 YFSETQ come from the germline V gene. V lost 0 bases and J lost 0, with 4 bases in between.

V and J are TRBV29-1 and TRBJ1-1; D is perhaps TRBD1 (6 bases). V was clipped by 5 bases and J by 1 base, with 8 bases between them. The V gene's germline CDR1 is SQVTM and CDR2 ANQGSEA. The CDR3 contains 12 residues. The CDR3 loop reads CSVRGRNTEAFF. Here the CDR3 DNA reads TGCAGCGTTAGGGGGAGGAACACTGAAGCTTTCTTT.

With regard to this clonotype: Since a much larger clone is just one base distant, this may be a read error. The chain uses TRBV7-3 and TRBJ2-3; 7 nucleotides match TRBD2. Germline CDR1 reads SGHTA; CDR2 reads FQGTGA. The CDR3 contains 17 residues. Here the CDR3 reads CASSLREAGVVPDAQYF. The CDR3 DNA is TGTGCCAGCAGCTTAAGGGAGGCGGGAGTGGTCCCAGATGCGCAGTATTTT.

The sample holds a few counts of this clonotype. The chain is built from TRBV5-1 and TRBJ2-1; no clear D. Trimming left V 4 bases short and J 4 bases short, with 12 bases between. The CDR3 is made up of 14 amino acids. From germline, CDR1 is SGHRS and CDR2 YFSETQ. The CDR3 sequence is CASSPATSYNEQFF. Written as DNA, the CDR3 is TGCGCCAGCAGCCCGGCGACCTCATACAATGAGCAGTTCTTC. The entire variable domain, with the rest obtained from reference TRBV5-1 and TRBJ2-1, is as follows: KAGVTQTPRYLIKTRGQQVTLSCSPISGHRSVSWYQQTPGQGLQFLFEYFSETQRNKGNFPGRFSGRQFSNSRSEMNVSTLELGDSALYLCASSPATSYNEQFFGPGTRLTVL.

Points on this clonotype: A junction boundary mismatches the germline segment, possibly from a read error. The chain has TRBV9 and TRBJ1-2, with D uncertain. The germline V gene has CDR1 SGDLS and CDR2 YYNGEE. CDR3 length: 15 amino acids. CDR3: CASSVEARTNHGYTF. Written as DNA, the CDR3 is TGTGCCAGCAGCGTAGAGGCGAGGACTAACCATGGCTACACCTTC.

This clonotype was detected many times. This chain uses TRBV20-1 with TRBJ2-1, with 12 positions matching TRBD2. V lost 4 bases, J lost 5 bases, and 9 bases stayed unmatched. The CDR3 sequence is 16 residues long. From germline, CDR1 is DFQATT and CDR2 SNEGSKA (reference sequence). CDR3: CSATGTSGLIDNEQFF. Here the CDR3 DNA reads TGCAGTGCTACCGGGACTAGCGGGCTTATCGACAATGAGCAGTTCTTC.

This clonotype has at least ten counts. V is TRBV5-1 and J is TRBJ2-1, with TRBD2 identical over 9 bases. The V segment lost 4 bases and the J segment 8 bases; nucleotides outside the gene matches: 10. This CDR3 comprises 15 residues. CDR1 and CDR2 from the germline V gene are SGHRS and YFSETQ. The DNA of the CDR3 is TGCGCCAGCAGCAGCGCTAGCGGGATCGGAGATGAGCAGTTCTTC. It translates to CASSSASGIGDEQFF. The entire variable domain, with the rest obtained from reference TRBV5-1 and TRBJ2-1, is as follows: KAGVTQTPRYLIKTRGQQVTLSCSPISGHRSVSWYQQTPGQGLQFLFEYFSETQRNKGNFPGRFSGRQFSNSRSEMNVSTLELGDSALYLCASSSASGIGDEQFFGPGTRLTVL.

This clonotype was counted at least ten times. The V gene is TRBV7-2, the J gene TRBJ2-7; TRBD2 matches 8 bases. The germline CDR1 and CDR2 sequences are SGHTA and FQGNSA. V lost 1 base to trimming and J lost 1 base; unmatched junction nucleotides: 3. The CDR3 sequence is 15 residues long. CDR3 sequence: CASSLVAGGSYEQYF. As DNA, the CDR3 is TGTGCCAGCAGCTTAGTTGCGGGAGGTTCCTACGAGCAGTACTTC.

This clonotype was seen a handful of times. J is TRBJ1-2 and V is TRBV7-9, with D hard to call. The V end lost 5 bases, the J end lost 2 bases, and 12 bases lay between the germline ends. In germline, CDR1 is SEHNR, CDR2 FQNEAQ (reference sequence). The CDR3 length is 14 residues. The CDR3 reads CASSIGTENYGYTF. CDR3 nucleotide sequence: TGTGCCAGCAGCATCGGAACTGAAAACTATGGCTACACCTTC. The full variable domain, with the rest looked up from reference TRBV7-9 and TRBJ1-2, is DTGVSQNPRHKITKRGQNVTFRCDPISEHNRLYWYRQTLGQGPEFLTYFQNEAQLEKSRLLSDRFSAERPKGSFSTLEIQRTEQGDSAMYLCASSIGTENYGYTFGSGTRLTVV.

A remark on this clonotype: A much larger clone differs from this one at a single base, so this may be a read error. The chain is built from TRBV12-3 or TRBV12-4 and TRBJ2-5; TRBD1 agrees at 12 bases. V lost 5 bases to trimming and J lost 13 bases; unmatched junction nucleotides: 11. The CDR3 has 14 residues. The CDR3 bases are TGTGCCAGCAGTCTCGGGACAGGGGGCTTAGAGCGGTACTTC. Protein: CASSLGTGGLERYF.

V is TRBV5-5 and J is TRBJ2-3; D ambiguous. This CDR3 is 16 amino acids long. CDR1 and CDR2 from the germline V gene are SGHKS and YYEKEE (reference sequence). V lost 3 bases and J 0 bases, leaving 14 bases between the germline ends. The CDR3 sequence is CASSSVRTASTDTQYF. The DNA for the CDR3 is TGTGCCAGCAGCTCCGTAAGAACGGCTAGCACAGATACGCAGTATTTT.

This clonotype has a single count. This chain links TRBV27 with TRBJ2-1, with 7 nucleotides matching TRBD2. This CDR3 has 15 residues. Germline V CDR1 and CDR2: MNHEY, SMNVEV (reference sequence). V shed 5 bases, J shed 3 bases, and the junction held 7 bases outside the gene matches. The CDR3 sequence is CASSPGVAGYNEQFF. In DNA, the CDR3 is TGTGCCAGCAGTCCCGGGGTAGCGGGCTACAATGAGCAGTTCTTC.

This clonotype has more than one count but fewer than ten. The genes are TRBV7-6 and TRBJ1-4; TRBD1 aligns across 7 bases. With 10 bases clipped from V and 6 bases from J, the junction kept 8 bases outside the gene matches. Germline V gives CDR1 SGHVS, CDR2 FNYEAQ. There are 13 residues in the CDR3. This CDR3 is CATRQGGDEKLFF. The CDR3 coding sequence is TGTGCCACCCGGCAGGGGGGGGATGAAAAACTGTTTTTT.

V is TRBV20-1 and J is TRBJ2-1, with 10 bases that match TRBD2. This CDR3 is 16 amino acids long. From germline, CDR1 is DFQATT and CDR2 SNEGSKA (reference sequence). The trim removed 2 bases at V and 8 bases at J, leaving 12 bases unmatched. The CDR3: CSARSLPSGSRYEQFF. CDR3 bases: TGCAGTGCTAGAAGCCTCCCTAGCGGGAGTAGGTATGAGCAGTTCTTC.

This clonotype was seen only a few times. The chain recombines TRBV12-3 or TRBV12-4 with TRBJ1-1; D gene ambiguous. V was trimmed by 6 bases and J by 5 bases, leaving 10 bases between them. The CDR3 covers 12 residues. The CDR3 sequence: CASSLRRTEAFF. The CDR3 nucleotides read TGTGCCAGCAGCCTAAGAAGGACTGAAGCTTTCTTT.

V gene TRBV11-2 combines with J gene TRBJ1-1; D possibly corresponds to TRBD1 (6 bases). The germline V gene has CDR1 SGHAT and CDR2 FQNNGV. This CDR3 comprises 14 residues. V was trimmed by 5 bases and J by 4 bases, leaving 14 bases between them. The chain's CDR3 is CASSKVRDTTEAFF. Written as DNA, the CDR3 is TGTGCCAGCAGCAAAGTCAGGGACACCACTGAAGCTTTCTTT.

A few counts support this clonotype. The rearrangement joins TRBV2 to TRBJ1-5; D is undetermined. This CDR3 spans 15 amino acids. From germline, CDR1 is SNHLY and CDR2 FYNNEI. The V gene lost 10 bases and the J gene lost 3 bases, with 19 bases spanning the gap. The CDR3 nucleotides read TGTGCCACACAATCCTTAACCGGATACAATCAGCCCCAGCATTTT. As protein: CATQSLTGYNQPQHF. Drawing the rest from reference TRBV2 and TRBJ1-5, the complete variable domain is EPEVTQTPSHQVTQMGQEVILRCVPISNHLYFYWYRQILGQKVEFLVSFYNNEISEKSEIFDDQFSVERPDGSNFTLKIRSTKLEDSAMYFCATQSLTGYNQPQHFGDGTRLSIL.

V is TRBV18 and J is TRBJ1-1; D is uncertain. The CDR3 runs to 17 residues. Per germline, CDR1 KGHSH and CDR2 LQKENI. The V gene lost 0 bases and the J gene lost 5 bases, with 19 bases spanning the gap. In DNA form, the CDR3 reads TGTGCCAGCTCACCACCGGGAGGCGGGATGAGTGGGACTGAAGCTTTCTTT. The encoded protein is CASSPPGGGMSGTEAFF.

V and J are TRBV20-1 and TRBJ2-5; TRBD2 aligns across 7 bases. Germline V gives CDR1 DFQATT, CDR2 SNEGSKA (reference sequence). The CDR3 has 15 amino acids. V gave up 3 bases and J gave up 5 bases; unmatched junction bases: 12. DNA of the CDR3: TGCAGTGCTAGCTCCAGAGGGGAGGGCCGGGAGACCCAGTACTTC. Encoded protein: CSASSRGEGRETQYF.

The chain joins TRBV20-1 to TRBJ1-6; D is unclear. The germline CDR1 and CDR2 sequences are DFQATT and SNEGSKA (reference sequence). The length of the CDR3 is 16 residues. The V and J ends lost 0 bases and 4 bases respectively, with 13 bases between them. In DNA, the CDR3 is TGCAGTGCTAGAGATGTTCCTGTGGGTTATAATTCACCCCTCCACTTT. As protein: CSARDVPVGYNSPLHF.

V gene TRBV29-1 combines with J gene TRBJ2-1, with D hard to call. V gave up 0 bases and J gave up 7 bases, with 4 bases separating them. The CDR3 loop spans 11 amino acids. CDR1 SQVTM and CDR2 ANQGSEA come from the germline V gene. In nucleotides, the CDR3 is TGCAGCGTTGAAGATGGGAATGAGCAGTTCTTC. Translation: CSVEDGNEQFF.

In this sample, this clonotype turned up many times. CDR3 loop: CASSPSGVEQYF. CDR3 nucleotides: TGTGCCAGCTCACCATCAGGGGTCGAGCAGTACTTC. This rearrangement joins TRBV18 to TRBJ2-7; TRBD1 might be the D (6 bases). V lost 2 bases and J 6 bases, leaving 8 bases between the germline ends. Germline V gene sequence: CDR1 KGHSH, CDR2 LQKENI. The CDR3 contains 12 residues.

This clonotype came up a few times. V is TRBV19 and J is TRBJ1-1; the match to TRBD1 covers 9 bases. The CDR3 consists of 16 residues. The trim removed 8 bases at V and 4 bases at J, leaving 14 bases unmatched. CDR1 and CDR2 from the germline V gene are LNHDA and SQIVND (reference sequence). CDR3 DNA: TGTGCCAGTGAGACCGGGACAGGGTCGCGTAGCACTGAAGCTTTCTTT. This translates into CASETGTGSRSTEAFF.